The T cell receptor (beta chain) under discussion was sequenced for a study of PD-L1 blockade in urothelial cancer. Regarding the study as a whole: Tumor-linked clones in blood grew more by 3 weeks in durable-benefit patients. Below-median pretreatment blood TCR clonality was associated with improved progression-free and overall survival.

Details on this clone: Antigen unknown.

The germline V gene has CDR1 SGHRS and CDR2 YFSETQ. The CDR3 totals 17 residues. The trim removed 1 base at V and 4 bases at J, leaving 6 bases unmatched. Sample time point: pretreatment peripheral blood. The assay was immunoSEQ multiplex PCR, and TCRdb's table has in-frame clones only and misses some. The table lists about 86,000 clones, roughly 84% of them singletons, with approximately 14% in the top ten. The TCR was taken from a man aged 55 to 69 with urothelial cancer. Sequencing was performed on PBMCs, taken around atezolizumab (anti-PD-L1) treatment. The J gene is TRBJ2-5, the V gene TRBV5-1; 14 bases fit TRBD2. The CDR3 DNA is TGCGCCAGCAGCTTGAGTGGGACTAGCGGGAGCGGAGAGACCCAGTACTTC. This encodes CASSLSGTSGSGETQYF.